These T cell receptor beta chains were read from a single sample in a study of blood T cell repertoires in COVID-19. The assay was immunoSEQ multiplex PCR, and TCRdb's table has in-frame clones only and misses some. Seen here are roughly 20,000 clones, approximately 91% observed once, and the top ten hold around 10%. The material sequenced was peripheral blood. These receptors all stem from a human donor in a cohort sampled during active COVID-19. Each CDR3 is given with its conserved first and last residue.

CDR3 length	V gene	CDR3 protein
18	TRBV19	CAPKDETSGGAKGETQYF
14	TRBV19	CASSKDRAMYGYTF
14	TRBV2	CASSSRQGLYGYTF
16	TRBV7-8	CASSSHYRSRNTEAFF
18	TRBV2	CASVGTGTSKTTTDTQYF
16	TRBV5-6	CASSSARQRTTYEQYF
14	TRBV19	CASSTGTRTYEQYF
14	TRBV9	CASSVELVAIEQFF
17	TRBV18	CASSPAAGRLHNEKLFF
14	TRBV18	CASSRENPPEKLFF
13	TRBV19	CASSIDTNYGYTF
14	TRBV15	CATRSWTSGDEQFF
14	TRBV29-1	CSAGREGASYGYTF
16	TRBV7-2	CASSPSLGINNNEQFF
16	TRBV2	CASRDRGGTGANVLTF
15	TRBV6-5	CASSSFAGNGNTIYF
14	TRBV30	CAWSVESLSYEQYF
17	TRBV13	CASSESSGGRSYNEQFF
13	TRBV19	CASSIAGNQPQHF
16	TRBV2	CAFLPFRTAASYEQYF
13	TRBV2	CASSEDTGYEQYF
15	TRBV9	CASSVGGGGTGELFF
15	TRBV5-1	CASSSTGGSYNEQFF
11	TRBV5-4	CASSYRYGYTF
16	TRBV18	CASSPPTGQGEDEQYF
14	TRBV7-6	CASSSGQSDYGYTF
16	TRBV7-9	CASSKGTGGGTDTQYF
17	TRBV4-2	CASSQVGQVGAGNTIYF
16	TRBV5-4	CASSLDSGLTNTEAFF
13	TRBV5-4	CASSRDREYGYTF
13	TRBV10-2	CATERGLQETQYF
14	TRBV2	CASRDRGWVNEQFF
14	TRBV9	CASSVYIWGSAQYF
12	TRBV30	CAWSLGDEKLFF
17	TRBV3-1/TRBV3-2	CASSKHGTGVFYAGAFF